The source of this T cell receptor beta chain is a study of OX40 agonist ivuxolimab in advanced cancers. Study-level background: Patients received ivuxolimab, an intravenous treatment, every 2 weeks at 0.01 to 10 mg/kg.

Measured with immunoSEQ multiplex PCR; TCRdb has only the in-frame clones, and not every one. Here the sample spans approximately 76,000 clones, 70% to 90% being singletons. Germline CDR1 and CDR2: LNHDA and SQIVND (reference sequence). CDR3 length: 13 amino acids. V lost 10 bases and J lost 3, with 15 bases in between. This TCR was recovered from an adult with an advanced solid tumor such as melanoma, head and neck, liver or kidney cancer. Sequencing used CD4+ or CD8+ T cells sorted from blood, obtained in a trial of the OX40 agonist ivuxolimab. V gene TRBV19 combines with J gene TRBJ1-1, with D perhaps TRBD1 (5 bases). The CDR3 spells CATPPGPYTEAFF. CDR3 DNA sequence: TGTGCCACCCCTCCGGGACCATACACTGAAGCTTTCTTT.